These T cell receptor beta chains were read from a single sample in a study of shared clonotypes between healthy human individuals. Sequenced by immunoSEQ multiplex PCR; TCRdb stores in-frame clones only, minus some. The sample has a few million clones; around 94% are singletons. The sample was naive CD4+ T cells sorted from blood. The source of these receptors is a man between 18 and 29 years old in good health. Both conserved end residues are part of each CDR3. The D gene is left open where the match is weak. Clone size is given for some rows only: seen once, a few or many times, or a class if the clone is expanded.

V	size	D	J	DNA	CDR3
TRBV6-6	.	TRBD2	TRBJ2-5	TGTGCCAGCAGGGGTAGCGGGAGGATCCAAGAGACCCAGTACTTC	CASRGSGRIQETQYF
TRBV5-1	.	TRBD2	TRBJ2-7	TGCGCCAGCTCGAAACCGGGACTAGGGAGCGAGCAGTACTTC	CASSKPGLGSEQYF
TRBV9	once	.	TRBJ2-2	TGTGCCAGCAGCGTAGTCGGAACCGGGGAGCTGTTTTTT	CASSVVGTGELFF
TRBV5-4	.	TRBD1	TRBJ1-2	TGTGCCAGCAGCGCGCCTCCGGGACAGGGGTTCGTTTTCTATGGCTACACCTTC	CASSAPPGQGFVFYGYTF
TRBV10-2	.	.	TRBJ1-5	TGCGCCAGCAGTGAGGGGGACCAGCCCCAGCATTTT	CASSEGDQPQHF
TRBV2	.	TRBD2	TRBJ2-5	TGTGCCAGCAACACCGGGACTAGCGGGGGGAAGACCCAGTACTTC	CASNTGTSGGKTQYF
TRBV19	once	.	TRBJ1-6	TGTGCCAGTAGCTACAGGGAGTCACCCCTCCACTTT	CASSYRESPLHF
TRBV7-9	few	.	TRBJ1-1	TGTGCCAGCAGCTCATCGACAGACCCGTGGACTGAAGCTTTCTTT	CASSSSTDPWTEAFF
TRBV15	.	TRBD1	TRBJ2-7	TGTGCCACCAGCAGAAGACAGAGGACAGGGTGGGACGAGCAGTACTTC	CATSRRQRTGWDEQYF
TRBV6-1	.	.	TRBJ1-1	TGTGCCAGCAGTGCCAGCGGATGGGACACTGAAGCTTTCTTT	CASSASGWDTEAFF
TRBV5-1	.	.	TRBJ2-5	TGCGCCAGCAGCAAATCCGGGACCACTAACCAAGAGACCCAGTACTTC	CASSKSGTTNQETQYF
TRBV2	few	.	TRBJ1-1	TGTGCCACCAGAAGGGAGAACACTGAAGCTTTCTTT	CATRRENTEAFF
TRBV18	.	.	TRBJ2-1	TGTGCCAGCTCACCAGGGGGCAATGAGCAGTTCTTC	CASSPGGNEQFF
TRBV18	.	TRBD1	TRBJ1-2	TGTGCCAGCTCACCAGAAACAGGACAGGGTTATGGCTACACCTTC	CASSPETGQGYGYTF
TRBV5-1	.	TRBD1	TRBJ2-1	TGCGCCAGCAGCATCGGGACAGGTCCCTGGGAGCAGTTCTTC	CASSIGTGPWEQFF
TRBV18	once	.	TRBJ1-4	TGTGCCAGCTCACCTAACTCCGGGCAGGGCAATGAAAAACTGTTTTTT	CASSPNSGQGNEKLFF
TRBV4-1	.	.	TRBJ1-1	TGCGCCAGCAGCCAAGTAGGGGTCGGCAATCGGGGAGCCCCTGAAGCTTTCTTT	CASSQVGVGNRGAPEAFF
TRBV5-1	.	.	TRBJ1-4	TGCGCCAGCAGTTTAGCCGGCGAAAAACTGTTTTTT	CASSLAGEKLFF
TRBV10-3	few	.	TRBJ1-2	TGTGCCATCAGTGAGTCTGGAGGCTCTAACTATGGCTACACCTTC	CAISESGGSNYGYTF
TRBV18	.	TRBD2	TRBJ2-5	TGTGCCAGCTCACCCTTTACTGTTTCGACTAGCGGGTATGAGACCCAGTACTTC	CASSPFTVSTSGYETQYF
TRBV6-1	.	.	TRBJ2-2	TGTGCCAGCAGTGAATCATCCCTTCTCACCGGGGAGCTGTTTTTT	CASSESSLLTGELFF
TRBV7-2	.	TRBD2	TRBJ2-5	TGTGCCAGCAGCTTCCCCTTAGGCGGGAGAGAGACCCAGTACTTC	CASSFPLGGRETQYF
TRBV6-5	.	.	TRBJ1-1	TGTGCCAGCTCACAAGCAGGGTCGAACACTGAAGCTTTCTTT	CASSQAGSNTEAFF
TRBV7-2	.	TRBD2	TRBJ2-1	TGTGCCAGCAGCTTAGTGCTAGCGGGAGGGGGTGAGCAGTTCTTC	CASSLVLAGGGEQFF
TRBV4-3	once	.	TRBJ2-7	TGCGCCAGCAGCCAAGATACGGCAGGGCTTACGAGCTCCTACGAGCAGTACTTC	CASSQDTAGLTSSYEQYF
TRBV9	.	TRBD1	TRBJ1-6	TGTGCCAGCAGCACCTCCGGGACAGATAATTCACCCCTCCACTTT	CASSTSGTDNSPLHF
TRBV7-2	.	.	TRBJ2-5	TGTGCCAGCAGCTGGGACTTCGCAGGAGAGACCCAGTACTTC	CASSWDFAGETQYF
TRBV15	.	.	TRBJ2-7	TGTGCCACCAGCAGAGCGAAAACCAGTACCTTCCACGAGCAGTGCTTC	CATSRAKTSTFHEQCF
TRBV2	.	.	TRBJ2-3	TGTGCCAGCAGACGGGTGGAGACAGATACGCAGTATTTT	CASRRVETDTQYF
TRBV5-1	.	.	TRBJ1-1	TGCGCCAGCAGCTTGGATCAAGGGGTGACTGAAGCTTTCTTT	CASSLDQGVTEAFF
TRBV27	once	TRBD1	TRBJ1-4	TGTGCCAGCATGGGGACAGCGAATGAAAGACTGTTTTTT	CASMGTANERLFF
TRBV18	.	TRBD2	TRBJ2-3	TGTGCCAGCTCACCACCCCGGGTAGCGGGGGAATCCGGTACGCAGTATTTT	CASSPPRVAGESGTQYF
TRBV6-5	.	.	TRBJ2-6	TGTGCCAGCAGTTTCTCGGCTGGGGCCAACGTCCTGACTTTC	CASSFSAGANVLTF
TRBV5-1	.	TRBD1	TRBJ1-1	TGCGCCAGCAGCTTATATTGGACAGGGGGTGAAACTGAAGCTTTCTTT	CASSLYWTGGETEAFF
TRBV4-2	.	TRBD1	TRBJ2-7	TGTGCCAGCAGCCACCCCGGACAGGGGACCTACGAGCAGTACTTC	CASSHPGQGTYEQYF
TRBV18	.	.	TRBJ2-3	TGTGCCAGCTCACCAAAGCAACAGACCACAGATACGCAGTATTTT	CASSPKQQTTDTQYF
TRBV4-3	.	.	TRBJ1-2	TGCGCCAGCAGCCAAGGGGTTAAGGAAGTCTATGGCTACACCTTC	CASSQGVKEVYGYTF
TRBV28	.	.	TRBJ2-7	TGTGCCAGCAGTTTCGGCAGGCTCGAGGGGTACGAGCAGTACTTC	CASSFGRLEGYEQYF
TRBV29-1	.	.	TRBJ1-3	TGCAGCGTAGGGGACACTAGCTCTGGAAACACCATATATTTT	CSVGDTSSGNTIYF
TRBV18	.	.	TRBJ2-7	TGTGCCAGCTCACCACCAGCTCGCGGGAAGGGCTACGAGCAGTACTTC	CASSPPARGKGYEQYF
TRBV30	.	TRBD2	TRBJ2-2	TGTGCCTGGAGTGTCCGGCGTGGGACTATATCCGGGGAGCTGTTTTTT	CAWSVRRGTISGELFF
TRBV10-3	.	TRBD1	TRBJ1-1	TGTGCCATCCAGTCTGACAAGGGGGCGAACACTGAAGCTTTCTTT	CAIQSDKGANTEAFF
TRBV4-1	.	TRBD2	TRBJ2-5	TGCGCCAGCAGCCGTAGCGGGGGGGCGGGAGAGACCCAGTACTTC	CASSRSGGAGETQYF
TRBV10-2	.	.	TRBJ2-3	TGCGCCAGCAGTGAAGGCACTAGCACAGATACGCAGTATTTT	CASSEGTSTDTQYF
TRBV5-1	.	TRBD2	TRBJ2-1	TGCGCCAGCAGCTTTAGGCTAGCGGGCAATGAGCAGTTCTTC	CASSFRLAGNEQFF